The 16 T cell receptor beta chains below were found in one sample sequenced in a study of identical twins. TCRdb independently ran MiXCR on the 5' RACE reads; one entry per CDR3 protein. The sample yields around 290,000 distinct CDR3 sequences, roughly 9% seen once. This same sample was also part of a study on yellow fever vaccine responses in identical twins.

Specimen: CD8+ T cells sorted from blood. Receptors were obtained from a woman between 18 and 30 years old in good health.

The V and J genes are TRBV14 and TRBJ2-7; no clear D gene. The germline gives CDR1 SGHDN, CDR2 FVKESK. V lost 1 base to trimming and J lost 3 bases, with 16 bases between them. The CDR3 has 16 amino acids. For the CDR3, the DNA is TGTGCCAGCAGCCAAGGTTTCGCGTGGAAAAACTACGAGCAGTACTTC. Translating gives CASSQGFAWKNYEQYF.

This clonotype was seen repeatedly, ten times or more. The chain uses TRBV4-2 and TRBJ2-1; D remains unclear. Trimming removed 4 bases from V and 6 bases from J, with 10 bases in between. Germline CDR1 is LGHNA and CDR2 is YNFKEQ. This CDR3 has 13 amino acids. The chain's CDR3 is CASSPHKGNEQFF. Written as DNA, the CDR3 is TGTGCCAGCAGCCCTCACAAAGGCAATGAGCAGTTCTTC.

This clonotype was found many times. This chain connects TRBV7-2 to TRBJ2-5; perhaps TRBD2 as D (5 bases). From germline, CDR1 is SGHTA and CDR2 FQGNSA. The ends were cut back, 4 bases at V and 2 bases at J, with 14 bases in the middle. The CDR3 consists of 15 residues. CDR3 region: CASSSLQRRQETQYF. CDR3 coding DNA: TGTGCCAGCAGCTCCCTTCAGCGGCGACAAGAGACCCAGTACTTC.

This clonotype came up many times. This chain uses TRBV12-3 or TRBV12-4 with TRBJ2-5; weak D call: TRBD2 (7 bases). CDR3 size: 13 residues. V was clipped by 1 base and J by 7 bases, with 10 bases between them. CDR3 sequence reads: CASSLGGGGTQYF. In nucleotides, the CDR3 is TGTGCCAGCAGTTTAGGCGGGGGCGGGACCCAGTACTTC.

The V gene is TRBV4-3, the J gene TRBJ2-7; the D is unclear. V lost 0 bases, J lost 3 bases, and 12 bases lay in between. Germline V lookup: CDR1 LGHNA, CDR2 YSLEER. The CDR3 has 15 residues. Written as DNA, the CDR3 is TGCGCCAGCAGCCAAGATTCAGGAAAACACTACGAGCAGTACTTC. This translates into CASSQDSGKHYEQYF.

This clonotype appeared many times. V gene TRBV24-1 combines with J gene TRBJ2-2; 9 positions agree with TRBD1. CDR3 size: 16 residues. The V and J ends lost 9 bases and 5 bases, in that order; junction bases with no gene match: 12. CDR1 KGHDR and CDR2 SFDVKD come from the germline V gene. The CDR3 DNA follows: TGTGCCACCGAACATACCGGGACAGGGCGAACCGGGGAGCTGTTTTTT. Translated, it gives CATEHTGTGRTGELFF.

This clonotype was picked up many times. V usage is TRBV18 and J usage is TRBJ2-4; no definite D call. The CDR3 is 14 residues long. Deletions cut 0 bases from V and 5 bases from J, with 8 bases between. From germline, CDR1 is KGHSH and CDR2 LQKENI. The CDR3 reads CASSPPSGENIQYF. The CDR3 nucleotides read TGTGCCAGCTCACCACCTTCGGGCGAAAACATTCAGTACTTC.

The sample holds a few counts of this clonotype. The J gene is TRBJ2-1, the V gene TRBV20-1; D is tentatively TRBD1 or TRBD2 (5 bases each). Trimming shortened V by 0 bases and J by 7 bases, and 19 bases separated the two germline ends. Germline V gene data show CDR1 as DFQATT and CDR2 as SNEGSKA (reference sequence). This CDR3 contains 16 residues. The CDR3 is CSARDLRAVWGNEQFF. The CDR3 bases are TGCAGTGCTAGAGATCTGAGGGCGGTTTGGGGGAATGAGCAGTTCTTC.

The chain has TRBV30 and TRBJ1-2; D unclear. The V end was cut by 3 bases, the J end by 0 bases, with 17 bases between. The germline V gene has CDR1 GTSNPN and CDR2 SVGIG (reference sequence). The length of the CDR3 is 16 residues. The CDR3 coding sequence is TGTGCCTGGAGAGGTCTCACAGATGCCACTAACTATGGCTACACCTTC. It is translated as CAWRGLTDATNYGYTF.

This clonotype was recorded at least ten times. The gene calls are TRBV9 and TRBJ2-7, with 8 bases fitting TRBD2. The CDR3 consists of 15 residues. Germline trimming cut 0 bases from V and 0 bases from J; bases unmatched to any gene: 2. CDR1 and CDR2 from the germline V gene are SGDLS and YYNGEE. The CDR3, as DNA: TGTGCCAGCAGCGTAGGAGGGACTAGCTCCTACGAGCAGTACTTC. Encoded protein: CASSVGGTSSYEQYF. Combining the CDR3 with reference TRBV9 and TRBJ2-7 gives the whole variable domain DSGVTQTPKHLITATGQRVTLRCSPRSGDLSVYWYQQSLDQGLQFLIQYYNGEERAKGNILERFSAQQFPDLHSELNLSSLELGDSALYFCASSVGGTSSYEQYFGPGTRLTVT.

This clonotype was counted at least ten times. The chain joins TRBV30 to TRBJ1-5, with D perhaps TRBD1 (6 bases). CDR3 length: 12 residues. V was shortened by 0 bases and J by 7 bases, with 7 bases between the two germline ends. Per germline, CDR1 GTSNPN and CDR2 SVGIG (reference sequence). The CDR3 nucleotides are TGTGCCTGGAGTGTAGGGGGGCAGCCCCAGCATTTT. Its translation is CAWSVGGQPQHF.

This clonotype showed up many times. The CDR3 spells CASSATPGTGMNGYTF. The CDR3 DNA sequence: TGTGCCAGCAGCGCAACCCCCGGGACAGGGATGAATGGCTACACCTTC. V gene TRBV9 combines with J gene TRBJ1-2, with 9 bases that match TRBD1. CDR3 length equals 16 residues. Germline CDR1 and CDR2: SGDLS and YYNGEE. V lost 3 bases to trimming and J lost 6 bases; unmatched junction nucleotides: 12.

V and J are TRBV24-1 and TRBJ2-2, with TRBD1 matching over 8 bases. The CDR3 is 15 amino acids. The J segment lost 5 bases and the V segment lost 4 bases, leaving 5 bases of the junction unmatched. Per germline, CDR1 KGHDR and CDR2 SFDVKD. This CDR3 reads CATSDVRGLTGELFF. The CDR3 DNA follows: TGTGCCACCAGTGACGTCAGGGGGCTGACCGGGGAGCTGTTTTTT.

This clonotype showed up just a few times. The chain uses TRBV5-1 and TRBJ2-7; 8 bases agree with TRBD1. The CDR3 extends over 15 amino acids. The germline gives CDR1 SGHRS, CDR2 YFSETQ. Unmatched junction bases numbered 8, after V lost 4 bases and J lost 2 bases. The CDR3 is CASSDGQGSTYEQYF. CDR3 DNA sequence: TGCGCCAGCAGCGACGGACAGGGATCAACCTACGAGCAGTACTTC.

This clonotype was observed at least ten times. The CDR3: CASSLASGGWQFF. CDR3 nucleotide sequence: TGTGCCAGCAGCCTGGCCAGCGGGGGATGGCAGTTCTTC. The chain recombines TRBV5-6 with TRBJ2-1, with 8 nucleotides matching TRBD2. Germline CDR1 reads SGHDT; CDR2 reads YYEEEE. Trimming at V came to 4 bases and at J to 12 bases, leaving 9 bases not matched to a gene. CDR3 length equals 13 residues.

This clonotype was seen a few times. V is TRBV2 and J is TRBJ2-2; 7 bases fit TRBD2. CDR3 size: 13 residues. Looked up from germline, CDR1 is SNHLY and CDR2 is FYNNEI. Trimming took 6 bases from V and 7 from J; bases not matched to a gene: 5. The CDR3 coding sequence is TGTGCCAGCAGGCTGACTAGCCTCGGGGAGCTGTTTTTT. This codes for CASRLTSLGELFF.